The present T cell receptor (beta chain) was sequenced within a study of regulatory T cells in long-lasting Graves disease (TCRdb year 2021). Study-wide context: Newly diagnosed Graves' disease patients had taken antithyroid drugs for less than 3 months. Patients with persistent Graves' disease were compared with patients with newly diagnosed Graves' disease using TCR sequencing and RNA sequencing of peripheral blood. The study took place in China and was registered as a clinical trial. TCR sequencing covered 13 persistent and 20 newly diagnosed Graves' disease patients, 33 samples in total.

Reading the label with the study, this specimen's time point is: newly diagnosed GD, antithyroid drugs for less than 3 months. For both TCR sequencing and RNA sequencing, RNA was extracted from PBMCs using TRIzol. The diagnosis of Graves' disease followed American Thyroid Association guidelines. Patients for the study were recruited at an endocrinology department in Xi'an, China. From each patient, approximately 10 milliliters of peripheral blood was collected into an EDTA anticoagulant tube. PBMCs were isolated by Ficoll Paque Plus density gradient separation without further T cell sorting. RNA quality was checked with an Agilent 2100 Bioanalyzer and agarose gel, and concentration with a NanoDrop 2000. The library was built by means of multiplex PCR. TCRdb lists the instrument as Illumina HiSeq 4000. CDR3 regions were amplified by Arm-PCR with iRepertoire HTBI primers to construct TCR beta libraries. PCR products were gel purified before sequencing. The paper's data handling went like this. Across samples, approximately 68 TRBV and roughly 13 TRBJ segments were identified and used for gene usage analysis of CDR3 amino acid clonotypes. COPE and FqMerger were used to merge filtered high-quality paired reads into contigs. BLAST was used to align contigs to IMGT TRBV, TRBD and TRBJ reference genes, and CDR3 was defined according to IMGT. Any clonotype with a frequency above 0.1% was classified as a highly expanded clone. Repertoire diversity was measured by Shannon entropy, and V-J evenness by the Gini coefficient. A clonotype found in more than one individual was treated as public. Clones were called with MiXCR by TCRdb after fastp trimmed the public reads at Q25, and only in-frame beta chains were retained. Rows are unified per CDR3 protein, each entry keeping the most common DNA and genes. TCRdb, not the authors, supplied the V and J calls. Across this sample there are under 700,000 distinct CDR3 sequences, with more than 15% seen only once. The ten largest clones represent approximately 25% of the sample.

Notes on this clonotype: The antigen this receptor binds is unknown. Base qualities are not provided; no much larger clone lies one nucleotide away.

Study-wide findings and limitations: Patients with persistent disease shared more public clonotypes (fewer than 3,000) than newly diagnosed patients did (approximately 1,000). Sequencing and analysis were limited to the TCR beta chain. Compared with newly diagnosed patients, patients with persistent Graves' disease had lower TCR Shannon entropy and fewer highly expanded clones, which suggests clonal expansion. Preferential use of TRBV28, TRBJ1-2 and TRBJ2-5 was observed in persistent disease, whereas TRBV20-1 and TRBJ2-1 were favored in newly diagnosed disease. The authors acknowledged the small sample size as a limitation that may reduce accuracy. Because the primary lesion, thyroid tissue, could not be accessed, the study looked at peripheral blood alone.

CDR1 and CDR2 were assigned from the germline V gene as SGHDN and FVKESK. Clipping removes 1 base from V and 4 bases from J, with 4 as the unmatched junction base count. From cysteine to phenylalanine, the CDR3 is 16 amino acids long. Left in the record is the CDR3 DNA by itself, 48 bases read in frame from the first base. The data were also submitted as part of a second study, on T cells in Graves' hyperthyroidism and ophthalmopathy. According to the second study: Stable Graves' hyperthyroidism was defined as the absence of progression to ophthalmopathy over 18 months of follow-up. Hyperthyroidism patients were newly diagnosed, had a disease duration of under 2 months, and were aged 18 to 65 years. Patients with uncontrolled infections, other autoimmune diseases, pregnancy or lactation were excluded. Diagnoses were established on the basis of clinical symptoms, serum thyroxine and TRAb, thyroid ultrasound, and orbital computed tomography. A first-round RT-PCR of the TCR CDR3 used the HTBI primer set with the Qiagen OneStep RT-PCR kit. Most expanded thyroid clonotypes (frequency above 0.001) were also detected in blood, a finding suggesting that blood repertoires may reflect thyroid immune responses. In cross-validation, a model built on a 13 V-J signature told ophthalmopathy apart from stable hyperthyroidism with approximately 90% sensitivity and around 81% specificity, and in testing the same model reached 80%/75%. During validation, the model predicted progression to ophthalmopathy a median of around six months ahead of onset, with around 71% sensitivity and about 75% specificity. TCR V-J signatures able to tell the groups apart were searched for in a discovery cohort of approximately 95 patients, of whom 43 had Graves' ophthalmopathy and 57 had stable Graves' hyperthyroidism. Prospective prediction of ophthalmopathy was tested in an independent validation cohort consisting of about 20 hyperthyroidism patients and around 17 patients who later progressed to ophthalmopathy. The roughly 100 discovery patients were randomly split 7:3 into training and test sets. The study also compared thyroid tissue and blood T-cell repertoires from 5 to 7 Graves' hyperthyroidism patients. Once sampling was done, hyperthyroidism patients were given methimazole at a starting dose of 30 mg daily, whereas ophthalmopathy patients were given high-dose intravenous methylprednisolone. Libraries were constructed in a second round of multiplex PCR, after which size selection and purification were performed. Sequencing of the libraries was done on an Illumina HiSeq2000 using paired-end 100 bp reads. SOAPnuke was used to process the raw data, throwing out any read that contained adapters or uncalled bases, had a mean Phred below 15, or lacked an exact constant-primer or identifier match. High-quality paired reads were merged using COPE v1.2.5, and each unique nucleotide sequence was defined as a clonotype. MiTCR v1.1 was used to align clonotypes to the IMGT TRBV, TRBD and TRBJ reference segments. The analysis was restricted to V-J combinations with a frequency above 0.0001, which together covered roughly 99% of the repertoires. A TCS score was defined as the ratio between F50 (clonal expansion) and ExV (chaos), using BLOSUM62-based TCRdist between CDR3 peptides within each V-J. Welch's t-statistics and random forest reduced just over 500 V-J features to 10 to 15, which were used in a naive Bayes classifier (R e1071). Sample size was not statistically predetermined, and investigators were not blinded to group allocation. The paper reports TCR Vbeta CDR3 sequencing of roughly 140 peripheral blood samples: some 41 ophthalmopathy, 75 to 80 hyperthyroidism and roughly 17 progressor patients.

This TCR came from a middle-aged woman with Graves disease. Donor details come from another sample of the same person, matched by shared clones. In this chain, TRBV14 is recombined with TRBJ1-6; TRBD1 aligns with 7 central bases. Material: peripheral blood mononuclear cells (PBMCs), obtained at new diagnosis, from a patient treated with antithyroid drugs. The CDR3 corresponds to CASSQVRDSYNSPLHF. The DNA reads TGTGCCAGCAGCCAAGTACGGGACAGTTATAATTCACCCCTCCACTTT.